The 3 T cell receptor beta chains listed next were all sequenced from one sample in a study of T cells in tumors after PD-1 blockade. Repertoires were generated with immunoSEQ multiplex PCR, while TCRdb's copy carries only in-frame clones and drops some. The sample contains 20,000 to 30,000 clones, around four fifths of which appear only once. Sample: PBMCs, taken after anti-PD-1 treatment. The receptors originated from a human donor with basal cell carcinoma.

This clone has only one observation. The V call is TRBV7-8, the J call TRBJ2-7, with TRBD1 matching 10 bases. J lost 3 bases, V lost 6 bases, and 8 bases had no gene match. The CDR3 length is 15 residues. Germline V lookup: CDR1 SGHVS, CDR2 FQNEAQ. The CDR3 sequence is CASRRGTGVNYEQYF. For the CDR3, the DNA is TGTGCCAGCAGAAGAGGGACAGGGGTTAACTACGAGCAGTACTTC.

This clone turned up a few times. DNA for the CDR3: TGTGCCAGCAGTGAGAGCGGGGGGAACTACGAGCAGTACTTC. This translates into CASSESGGNYEQYF. This chain joins TRBV6-1 and TRBJ2-7, with TRBD2 matching 9 bases. CDR3 length equals 14 residues. The junction had 3 bases not matched to a gene; V was cut back by 3 bases and J by 3 bases. Germline V gene sequence: CDR1 MNHNS, CDR2 SASEGT.

The rearrangement uses TRBV3-1 (or the pseudogene TRBV3-2) and TRBJ1-1, with D possibly being TRBD1 (5 bases). The CDR3 is made up of 16 amino acids. V dropped 0 bases and J dropped 0 bases, with 11 bases sitting between them. Germline-derived CDR1 and CDR2 are LGHDT and YNNKEL (reference sequence). The CDR3 coding sequence is TGTGCCAGCAGCCAAGATTTTGGACACCTGAACACTGAAGCTTTCTTT. Translated, it gives CASSQDFGHLNTEAFF.